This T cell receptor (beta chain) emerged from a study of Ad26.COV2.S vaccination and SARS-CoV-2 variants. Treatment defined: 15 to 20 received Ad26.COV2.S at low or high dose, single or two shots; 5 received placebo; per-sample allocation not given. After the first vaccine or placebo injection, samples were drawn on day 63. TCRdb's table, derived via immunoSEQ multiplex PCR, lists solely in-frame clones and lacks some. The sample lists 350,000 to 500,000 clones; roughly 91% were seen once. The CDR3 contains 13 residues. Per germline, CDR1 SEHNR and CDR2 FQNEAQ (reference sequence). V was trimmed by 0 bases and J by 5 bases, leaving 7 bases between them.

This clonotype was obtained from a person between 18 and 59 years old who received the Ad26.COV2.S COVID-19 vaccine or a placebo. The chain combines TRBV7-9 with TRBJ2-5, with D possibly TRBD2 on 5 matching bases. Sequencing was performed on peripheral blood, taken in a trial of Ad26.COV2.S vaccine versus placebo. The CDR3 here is CASSLATGETQYF. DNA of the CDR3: TGTGCCAGCAGCTTAGCTACGGGGGAGACCCAGTACTTC.